This T cell receptor (beta chain) appears in the sequencing data of a study of response to subunit inactivated influenza vaccine. Study findings and constraints: Authors suggested each seasonal influenza vaccination recruits few new T cells.

As regards this clonotype: Its antigen is still unknown. With a much larger clone just one base away, this may be a read error. It is likely a read error, because the conserved phenylalanine at the end of the CDR3 is missing.

TCRdb analysed the RT-PCR reads with MiXCR anew, one entry per CDR3 protein. The profile shows roughly 670,000 distinct CDR3 sequences, around 15% of them singletons. Germline lookup yields CDR1 SGHRS and CDR2 YFSETQ. Trimming stripped 1 base from V and 3 bases from J, with 16 bases between. CDR3 length: 16 residues. This TCR derives from a man aged 45-60 years who received an inactivated influenza vaccine. This specimen consisted of PBMCs from blood, obtained roughly 15 days before vaccination. J is TRBJ2-5 and V is TRBV5-1; D is tentatively TRBD1 or TRBD2 (6 bases each). CDR3 nucleotide sequence: TGCGCCAGCAGCTTGAGTCCGGGGGCGCGCAAAGAGACCCAGTACATC. Protein product: CASSLSPGARKETQYI.